The source of this T cell receptor beta chain is a study of cytomegalovirus exposure and HLA in healthy donors (TCRdb year 2017). Looking at the study overall: In an earlier analysis of 587 of the donors, around 290 Gb of sequence data and just under 120 million unique TCR beta sequences from about 179 million T cells were reported. An early release covering more than 500 HLA-typed donors comprised about 320 gigabases of sequencing data and tens of millions of unique TCR sequences. About five DR-DQ haplotypes were handled as single units for association and clustering, since linkage in the cohort was strong. Class I and class II HLA loci were covered by the typing at four-digit resolution. Genome-wide SNP genotypes for about 55% of the 666 donors were used in a later genetic analysis, which treated that subset as a discovery cohort. High-throughput TCR immunosequencing, statistical association of individual TCRs with disease status, and machine learning were combined to predict cytomegalovirus infection status. The aim of the study was to test whether cataloging public T cell receptors could identify signatures of past pathogen exposure. Donor age, sex, ethnicity and CMV serostatus were compiled alongside the repertoire data. In addition to the first cohort of 500 to 850 subjects, a separate validation cohort of 120 different subjects was used. Rather than using new phenotypic data, the later analysis identified candidate immune exposures from TCR beta sequences and from how often those sequences occurred across donors. Every discovery cohort repertoire had been produced on one sequencing platform. The number of donors typed differed by locus, with roughly 629-640 for A, B, C, DRB1 and DQB1, more than 500 for DQA1, 606 for DPA1, and some 440 for DPB1. An earlier analysis of nearly 600 of the donors applied high-throughput TCR beta sequencing to assess whether each TCR beta V gene segment acted as functional or pseudogenic. Among 398 genotyped donors of the cohort, an average of roughly 230,000 unique TCR beta nucleotide sequences was sequenced per donor, of which roughly 18% were non-productive. A later analysis re-examined previously published TCR beta repertoires from over 500 donors and added high-resolution HLA genotyping to investigate patterns of TCR occurrence. The T cell repertoires of several hundred subjects were profiled by immunosequencing and related to cytomegalovirus serostatus. Of the roughly 400 genotyped donors, roughly 85% fell in the genetic ancestry cluster associated with self-reported Caucasian donors.

What the study reported, not specific to this receptor: The study gave a list of about 160 TCR beta chains associated with cytomegalovirus. Correlated functional status among segregating V segments might reflect linkage disequilibrium, but an unknown experimental factor could not be ruled out. Because the 87-base-pair reads could not distinguish some IMGT-functional V segments, including TRBV6-2 and TRBV6-3, those segments were excluded. Because counts were too low, about 18 rarely observed V segments, including chromosome 9 orphons, were excluded from the earlier analysis of several hundred of the donors. A cluster of highly shared sequence variants was judged likely to be a technical artifact of the sequencing pipeline. Several of the top co-occurrence clusters appeared to be linked to parvovirus B19, influenza, CMV and Epstein-Barr virus, according to a later analysis. HLA typing was unavailable for some donors at each locus, so association tests used only the typed subset. A later genetic analysis associated a missense DCLRE1C variant with V-gene and J-gene trimming of TCR beta chains, and an independent cohort replicated the association. A further reported finding was that TCR beta sequences accurately predicted the HLA-A and HLA-B alleles for most subjects in the first cohort. A later genetic analysis reported fewer N-insertions in productive TCRs among donors in an Asian-associated ancestry cluster than the 666-donor mean. At a false discovery rate of 0.05, a later analysis linked around 17,000 TCR beta sequences to specific HLA alleles. An earlier analysis of roughly 570 of the donors showed that most TCR beta V segments appeared in productive rearrangements either about 87% or about 30% of the time, which broadly matched IMGT annotations. Immune exposure information for the cohort was limited to CMV serostatus. In a later analysis, HLA-associated TCR beta chains were found to be more clonally expanded and to have lower generation probabilities than equally common non-associated chains. Assigning TCR associations to individual alleles was difficult when HLA alleles, especially DR and DQ, strongly co-occurred. Most TCR sequences were seen in very few donors, while some public TCRs were found in many individuals. A few of the identified cytomegalovirus-associated TCR beta chains were confirmed in vitro to be specific for cytomegalovirus antigens. A later analysis found that TCR association rates varied across HLA loci, with DRB1 alleles showing the most associated TCRs and HLA-C alleles the fewest. In a later analysis, most CMV-associated TCR beta chains were found to appear HLA-restricted, with HLA associations seemingly driven largely by CMV exposure. In this cohort, only TCR beta chains were sequenced, and detectable features were limited by the absence of alpha or paired-chain data. The authors suggested that the approach could potentially be generalized to other disease states and immunological phenotypes. In both the original and validation cohorts, the classifier was reported to diagnose cytomegalovirus status with high specificity and sensitivity. Roughly uniform sequencing depth across donors was assumed in presence/absence analyses, although this assumption may not hold.

Note on this clone: The antigen it binds to is not known. The sample holds no much larger clone one base away, and base qualities are not on file.

The library relied on the immunoSEQ multiplex PCR assay. A mixture of 60 forward primers for TCR Vbeta segments and 13 reverse primers for TCR Jbeta segments was used in the multiplex PCR. The CDR3 region of rearranged TCR beta genes was amplified from genomic DNA with a multiplex PCR assay. On the Illumina HiSeq System, the amplified TCR beta libraries were sequenced as 87-base-pair reads. The paper's processing steps were these. In a later analysis, tens of millions of unique TCR beta chains were counted across the approximately 670 repertoires, and roughly 11 million of these chains were shared by at least two donors. To remove PCR and sequencing errors, raw reads were error-corrected and collapsed into unique sequences using a nearest-neighbor algorithm that merged closely related sequences. Alignment of CDR3 sequences to IMGT reference sequences was used to assign V, D and J gene segments. For a sequence to be retained, at least a six-nucleotide match to both a V gene segment and a J gene segment was required. Rearrangements were called productive when the CDR3 lacked stop codons and stayed in frame with V and J; all others were non-productive. Following IMGT convention, CDR3 was defined as the stretch from the second conserved V-encoded cysteine to the conserved J-encoded phenylalanine. Sequences without an unambiguous match to a single V gene segment were excluded from the earlier analysis of 500 to 700 of the donors. In an earlier analysis of 587 of the donors, V segments were called functional above 56.7% productive rearrangements and were called segregating when the between-donor standard deviation exceeded 5%. A statistical classification framework was built for diagnosing cytomegalovirus status from the catalog of TCR beta chain sequences. In a later analysis, V and J genes were assigned by comparing TCR nucleotide sequences against IMGT/GENE-DB human TR gene sequences. The TCRdist pipeline was used in a later analysis to assign CDR3 sequences and most-parsimonious VDJ recombination scenarios. In a later analysis, each TCR beta chain was defined by its CDR3 amino acid sequence together with its V-gene family, and reads lacking a unique V-gene family were excluded. In a later analysis, around 600 highly shared, low-generation-probability nucleotide sequences were removed to address suspected cross-contamination and a sequencing artifact. In a later analysis, a clonal expansion index for each public chain was calculated from normalized within-repertoire ranks of inferred template counts. A later analysis computed generation probabilities with a VDJ recombination model fitted to out-of-frame rearrangements, and checked the results against IGoR. In a later analysis, hypergeometric tests were used to score TCR-TCR, TCR-HLA and TCR-CMV co-occurrence, with a repertoire-size bias correction applied to TCR pairs. A later analysis estimated false discovery rates by permuting HLA or CMV assignments 20 times. A later analysis grouped co-occurring TCRs with DBSCAN, adding TCRdist sequence similarity when clustering within HLA-allele-positive subsets. Repertoires with fewer than 30,000 or more than 120,000 public chains were left out of co-occurrence clustering, as were about 5 repertoires with anomalous nucleotide sharing. The clones in this table, taken by TCRdb from immuneACCESS, are in-frame only. Not every clone is retained; where verified, under half of the shortfall comes from an unresolved V gene, and the cause of the rest is unknown. The V and J calls and the clone size are those of that table, but D and trimming were determined from the DNA. This sample lists about 150,000 clones; around 67% were detected once. The top ten constitute 1.6% of the sample.

The cohort comprised hundreds of healthy bone marrow donors. At the time of sampling, all cohort members were nominally healthy, though unrecorded immune exposures were likely present. The donor was CMV seronegative and belonged to the group of 320 or so seronegative cohort members. A peripheral blood sample was provided by each donor, and peripheral blood mononuclear cells were used for TCR beta sequencing. The Qiagen DNeasy Blood Extraction Kit was used to extract genomic DNA from the blood cell samples. The CDR3 holds 13 amino acids from the cysteine to the phenylalanine. Only CDR3 DNA remains: 39 bases, in frame from the first base. CDR1 is given as SGHRS and CDR2 as YFSETQ, both from the germline V gene. The germline V end is reduced by 0 bases and the J end by 15 bases; junction bases left unmatched: 8.

This chain joins TRBV5-1 to TRBJ2-1, and 8 bases in between align with TRBD2. The sample taken for sequencing was PBMCs. This TCR was recovered from a woman aged 18 to 35 in good health and CMV-seronegative. The CDR3 reads as follows: CASSLAGRGGAFF. In nucleotides, the sequence is TGCGCCAGCAGCTTGGCCGGGAGGGGGGGGGCGTTCTTC.